The next 17 T cell receptor beta chains were all read from a single sample in a study of spatial heterogeneity in lung cancer. As for time point: sample taken at primary tumor resection. Whole RNA, which was extracted from tumor, nontumor lung tissue or frozen PBMC, was sequenced without any cell sorting. Via MiXCR, TCRdb re-called the 5' RACE reads, giving one row per CDR3 protein. This sample has under 50,000 distinct CDR3 sequences, with around 5% found just once. The specimen comprised PBMCs, sampled at surgery. Every receptor here comes from a female donor with early-stage non-small cell lung cancer.

This clonotype was picked up many times. This rearrangement joins TRBV7-9 to TRBJ2-1; 8 bases are shared with TRBD2. J lost 0 bases, V lost 5 bases, and 3 bases had no gene match. The CDR3 runs to 15 residues. Germline lookup yields CDR1 SEHNR and CDR2 FQNEAQ (reference sequence). CDR3 sequence reads: CASSRTSGSYNEQFF. The CDR3 nucleotides read TGTGCCAGCAGCCGCACTAGCGGCTCCTACAATGAGCAGTTCTTC.

This clonotype was seen a few times. The chain combines TRBV28 with TRBJ1-1; no firm D call. The CDR3 extends over 15 amino acids. Germline V gives CDR1 MDHEN, CDR2 SYDVKM. The V and J ends lost 5 bases and 3 bases respectively, with 16 bases between them. The DNA for the CDR3 is TGTGCCAGCAGTACGACGCGTGGTGCCTACACTGAAGCTTTCTTT. This encodes CASSTTRGAYTEAFF.

This sequence joins TRBV11-2 and TRBJ1-1; D remains ambiguous. The CDR3 totals 14 residues. Trimming shortened V by 6 bases and J by 2 bases, and 13 bases separated the two germline ends. Germline CDR1 and CDR2: SGHAT and FQNNGV. In nucleotides, the CDR3 is TGTGCCAGCAGGGGATTAAGGACCAACACTGAAGCTTTCTTT. Translated, it gives CASRGLRTNTEAFF.

This clonotype has more than one count but fewer than ten. A junction end diverges from the germline sequence, so it may reflect a read error. The chain employs TRBV11-2 and TRBJ2-3; D is uncertain. CDR3 size: 15 residues. CDR1 is SGHAT, CDR2 FQNNGV, per germline. This CDR3 reads CASRSLLNSTDTPYF. In nucleotides, the CDR3 is TGTGCCAGCAGATCCCTCCTAAACAGCACAGATACGCCGTATTTT.

This clonotype was counted many times. This chain connects TRBV28 to TRBJ2-3; TRBD2 might be the D (6 bases). V dropped 5 bases and J dropped 1 base, with 13 bases sitting between them. CDR1 is MDHEN, CDR2 SYDVKM, per germline. The CDR3 runs 15 residues. The CDR3 loop reads CASSGRGFGTDTQYF. CDR3 coding DNA: TGTGCCAGCAGTGGGCGGGGATTTGGCACAGATACGCAGTATTTT.

At least ten counts were recorded for this clonotype. The CDR3 region has the DNA TGCAGTGCTAGTCGGCCCGGAGCGGTGGGGAACACTGAAGCTTTCTTT. Translating gives CSASRPGAVGNTEAFF. The chain recombines TRBV20-1 with TRBJ1-1; D remains unclear. Germline V gene sequence: CDR1 DFQATT, CDR2 SNEGSKA (reference sequence). The CDR3 sequence is 16 residues long. V was shortened by 3 bases and J by 1 base, with 18 bases between the two germline ends.

The V gene is TRBV19, the J gene TRBJ2-5; D is perhaps TRBD2 (5 bases). The CDR3 consists of 15 residues. The ends were cut back, 6 bases at V and 2 bases at J, with 16 bases in the middle. Germline CDR1 is LNHDA and CDR2 is SQIVND (reference sequence). The DNA for the CDR3 is TGTGCCAGTAGCCGACCCACCGGACTTCAAGAGACCCAGTACTTC. Translating it yields CASSRPTGLQETQYF.

This clonotype showed up many times. An end of the junction does not agree with germline; a read error may underlie this. This rearrangement joins TRBV29-1 to TRBJ1-1; weak D call: TRBD1 (5 bases). This CDR3 is built from 12 residues. Germline CDR1 and CDR2: SQVTM and ANQGSEA. CDR3 nucleotide sequence: TGCAGCGGGGGGATAAGGAACGCTGAAGCTTTCTTT. Protein product: CSGGIRNAEAFF.

This clonotype showed up many times. CDR3 DNA sequence: TGTGCCACCAGTGATGGGGTTGGCTACACCTTC. Translated: CATSDGVGYTF. The J gene is TRBJ1-2, the V gene TRBV24-1; D is unclear. The CDR3 loop spans 11 amino acids. The germline gives CDR1 KGHDR, CDR2 SFDVKD. Deletions cut 3 bases from V and 7 bases from J, with 5 bases between.

In this sample, this clonotype turned up many times. V and J are TRBV28 and TRBJ2-7; maybe TRBD1 (6 bases). The CDR3 runs 14 residues. The V end was cut by 5 bases, the J end by 3 bases, with 14 bases between. Germline V CDR1 and CDR2: MDHEN, SYDVKM. CDR3 nucleotides: TGTGCCAGCAGTCCTTCATGGACAGACTACGAGCAGTACTTC. It encodes CASSPSWTDYEQYF. Looking up the rest from reference TRBV28 and TRBJ2-7 gives the full variable domain: DVKVTQSSRYLVKRTGEKVFLECVQDMDHENMFWYRQDPGLGLRLIYFSYDVKMKEKGDIPEGYSVSREKKERFSLILESASTNQTSMYLCASSPSWTDYEQYFGPGTRLTVT.

This clonotype was seen many times. CDR3 region: CASSAPPGKGKAKNIQYF. For the CDR3, the DNA is TGTGCCAGCAGTGCACCCCCCGGGAAGGGGAAAGCCAAAAACATTCAGTACTTC. The rearrangement joins TRBV6-5 to TRBJ2-4; D is possibly TRBD1 or TRBD2 (5 bases each). CDR1 is MNHEY, CDR2 SVGAGI, per germline. V lost 5 bases, J lost 0 bases, and 20 bases lay in between. The CDR3 loop spans 18 amino acids.

The sample holds many counts of this clonotype. The chain joins TRBV4-3 to TRBJ1-2, with D unclear. The CDR3 has 15 residues. Per germline, CDR1 LGHNA and CDR2 YSLEER. Trimming pared 1 base from V and 5 bases from J, leaving 14 bases between. CDR3 protein: CASSQGLGGLYGYTF. The CDR3 coding sequence is TGCGCCAGCAGCCAAGGTTTGGGCGGGTTGTATGGCTACACCTTC.

There are many counts of this clonotype. The V gene is TRBV5-1, the J gene TRBJ2-3; D may be TRBD1 or TRBD2 (5 bases each). CDR3 size: 14 residues. Trimming stripped 0 bases from V and 4 bases from J, with 9 bases between. Germline V lookup: CDR1 SGHRS, CDR2 YFSETQ. The CDR3 loop is CASSLAQGPDTQYF. The CDR3 DNA is TGCGCCAGCAGCTTGGCTCAGGGACCAGATACGCAGTATTTT.

The sample holds many counts of this clonotype. Here the CDR3 reads CASSYGLAGGPYNEQFF. The DNA for the CDR3 is TGTGCCAGCAGTTATGGGCTGGCGGGGGGTCCCTACAATGAGCAGTTCTTC. V and J are TRBV6-2 or TRBV6-3 and TRBJ2-1; 8 bases are a match to TRBD2. Germline CDR1 MNHEY, CDR2 SVGEGT. V gave up 3 bases and J gave up 2 bases; unmatched junction bases: 9. The CDR3 runs 17 residues.

This clonotype was recorded at least ten times. This rearrangement joins TRBV6-5 to TRBJ2-2, with D tentatively TRBD2 (5 bases). Germline CDR1 and CDR2: MNHEY and SVGAGI. Trimming removed 0 bases at V and 4 bases at J, with 12 bases between. The CDR3 extends over 16 amino acids. The CDR3 region has the DNA TGTGCCAGCAGTTACTCGAGGAGGACGAGCACCGGGGAGCTGTTTTTT. Protein: CASSYSRRTSTGELFF.

This clonotype was seen only a few times. The chain recombines TRBV30 with TRBJ2-5, with D possibly TRBD1 on 5 matching bases. The CDR3 covers 15 residues. V shed 1 base and J shed 6 bases, with 18 bases lying between them. The germline CDR1 and CDR2 sequences are GTSNPN and SVGIG (reference sequence). CDR3: CAWSAQDRFRKTQYF. The CDR3 DNA sequence: TGTGCCTGGAGTGCACAGGACCGATTTAGAAAGACCCAGTACTTC.

This clonotype was seen repeatedly, ten times or more. CDR3 sequence: CSALTSRGGFTYEQYF. CDR3 in DNA: TGCAGTGCTTTGACTAGCCGGGGGGGTTTTACCTACGAGCAGTACTTC. The rearrangement links TRBV20-1 to TRBJ2-7, with 8 positions matching TRBD2. V shed 5 bases, J shed 2 bases, and the junction held 14 bases outside the gene matches. Germline loops: CDR1 DFQATT, CDR2 SNEGSKA (reference sequence). The CDR3 contains 16 residues.